This T cell receptor (beta chain) emerged from a study of T cell repertoires in cytomegalovirus infection. The overall study: Public TCR beta signature analysis indicated the presence of both CMV infection and matching HLA type.

In TCRdb, the reads were re-called with MiXCR into one record per CDR3 protein. The sample has a few hundred thousand distinct CDR3 sequences, roughly a third seen once. V was trimmed by 0 bases and J by 7 bases, leaving 12 bases between them. Germline lookup yields CDR1 MGHRA and CDR2 YSYEKL. There are 14 residues in the CDR3. Only a few counts were recorded for this clonotype. The target antigen is unknown. The receptor was derived from a human donor in good health (CMV status not recorded). Some clones in this sample may be carry-over from other donors' samples. The source material was cultured PBMCs, sampled from culture after CMV antigen stimulation. The chain couples TRBV4-1 to TRBJ1-1; D gene uncertain. CDR3 DNA: TGCGCCAGCAGCCAAGATCGGTGGACGAGTGAAGCTTTCTTT. Translation gives CASSQDRWTSEAFF.